The source of this T cell receptor beta chain is a study of regulatory T cells in long-lasting Graves disease. On this clonotype: Antigen unknown. This may be a read error: a much more frequent sequence differs by one nucleotide.

Germline loops: CDR1 SGDLS, CDR2 YYNGEE. This CDR3 comprises 15 residues. Described time point: newly diagnosed GD, antithyroid drugs for less than 3 months. Construction of the TCR library relied on RNA isolated from PBMCs. Combining iRepertoire HTBI primers with Arm-PCR of CDR3 regions, the authors built TCR beta libraries. TCRdb re-analysed the multiplex PCR reads in MiXCR, keeping a single row per CDR3 protein. This table has about 440,000 distinct CDR3 sequences, about 15% appearing once. General observations from the study: Examination was confined to peripheral blood, excluding thyroid tissue.

The sample was also linked to a second study, of T cells in Graves' hyperthyroidism and ophthalmopathy.

The TCR sequence derives from a woman in her twenties or thirties with Graves disease. V gene TRBV9 combines with J gene TRBJ2-1; 8 bases fit TRBD2. Sequencing used peripheral blood mononuclear cells (PBMCs), obtained at new diagnosis, from a patient treated with antithyroid drugs. The CDR3 here is CASSVGTSNYNGQFF. In nucleotides, the CDR3 is TGTGCCAGCAGCGTAGGGACTAGCAACTACAATGGGCAGTTCTTC. The complete variable domain, with remaining parts taken from reference TRBV9 and TRBJ2-1, reads DSGVTQTPKHLITATGQRVTLRCSPRSGDLSVYWYQQSLDQGLQFLIQYYNGEERAKGNILERFSAQQFPDLHSELNLSSLELGDSALYFCASSVGTSNYNGQFFGPGTRLTVL.